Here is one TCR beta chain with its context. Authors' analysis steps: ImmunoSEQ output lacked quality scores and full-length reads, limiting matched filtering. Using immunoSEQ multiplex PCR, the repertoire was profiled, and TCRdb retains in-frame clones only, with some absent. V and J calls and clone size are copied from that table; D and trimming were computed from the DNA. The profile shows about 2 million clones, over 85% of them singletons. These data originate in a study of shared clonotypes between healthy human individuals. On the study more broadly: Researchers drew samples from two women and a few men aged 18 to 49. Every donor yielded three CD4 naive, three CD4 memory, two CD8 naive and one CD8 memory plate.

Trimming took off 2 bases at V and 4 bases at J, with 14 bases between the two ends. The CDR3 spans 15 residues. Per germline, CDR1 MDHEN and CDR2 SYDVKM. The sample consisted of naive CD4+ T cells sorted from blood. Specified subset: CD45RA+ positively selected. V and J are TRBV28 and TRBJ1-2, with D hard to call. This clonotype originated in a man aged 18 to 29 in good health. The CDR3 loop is CASSLVSRTPYGYTF. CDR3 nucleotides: TGTGCCAGCAGTTTAGTTAGCAGAACTCCCTATGGCTACACCTTC.